The following is a TCR beta chain sequence with its context. Its antigen target is currently unknown. Per-nucleotide qualities are absent, and no much larger clonotype sits a single base away. This sample stems from a study of shared clonotypes between healthy human individuals (TCRdb year 2020). Concerning the study at large: A few men and a couple of women, aged 18 to 49 years, made up the cohort. Different laboratories and diverse techniques were used to prepare libraries and sequence TCR repertoires, to increase sequencing depth and limit assay-specific biases. Between about 0.94 and 8.9 billion PBMCs per donor were obtained by leukapheresis. To estimate repertoire size and how much clonotypes are shared between individuals, the study performed deep sequencing of blood TCR repertoires from a handful of healthy adults. For each donor, CD4 naive and CD4 memory were each given three plates, CD8 naive was given two plates, and CD8 memory was given one plate.

CD8 naive samples were obtained by positive selection for CCR7 among CD45RO-negative cells, yielding a CD45RA+CCR7+ population from which TemRA cells were excluded. The donors were healthy, HIV-negative adults who had no recently reported acute infections or vaccinations. All donors were Caucasian adults living in Nashville, Tennessee, USA. Blood was collected by leukapheresis, and PBMCs were isolated by Ficoll-Histopaque density gradient centrifugation and then cryopreserved in liquid nitrogen vapor phase. Analytical flow cytometry was used to check the purity and quantity of each magnetically sorted T cell population. Genomic DNA was isolated from each sorted fraction and quantified by UV absorbance on a Nanodrop 2000c. TCR CDR3 regions were amplified from genomic DNA by multiplex PCR using the deep immunoSEQ assay. Extracted genomic DNA from each cell subset was spread evenly across all wells of several immunoSEQ 96-well plates, with each plate serving as a replicate. For sorted subsets, each replicate PCR was loaded with 200 ng genomic DNA, equivalent to approximately 27,000 T cell genomes. Purified libraries were measured with a Qubit 3.0 fluorometer, size-checked on a Bioanalyzer 2100, and measured again with the KAPA Library Quantification kit. Each immunoSEQ 96-well plate was sequenced on its own single-read 150-cycle Illumina NextSeq 550 flow cell. In the authors' own workflow: Because the immunoSEQ output held only junctional sequences and lacked quality scores, the filtering could not match the filtering applied to full-length reads. To assign V/J genes and CDR3, sequences were annotated using PyIR, a Python wrapper for IgBLAST v1.9, with IMGT germline references. Reads with weak V/J assignments (E-value above 1e-6), missing CDR3, stop codons, out-of-frame junctions, or ambiguous translated residues were removed. V3J clonotypes were defined by identical inferred V gene, J gene, and CDR3 amino acid sequence. Percentage overlap between repertoires was calculated by dividing the number of shared unique clonotypes by the size of the smaller repertoire. Three approaches were used to assess repertoire richness: RTK rarefaction, the Chao1 estimator, and Recon v2.1 estimates of unobserved clonotypes. OLGA was used to compute generation probabilities for all TCRbeta clonotypes that the gDNA method yielded from a few donors. Here the immuneACCESS table is served through TCRdb, limited to in-frame sequences with V and J called. Missing clones are a known gap in these copies; in checked studies unresolved V genes cover under half, and the rest lacks a known reason. That table gives V, J and clone size, and the DNA gave D and trimming. Within this sample are about 800,000 clones, with about 96% of them counted one time only. The ten largest account for around 0.21% of the sample.

On the study overall, not on this receptor specifically: Based on pairwise subsampling, the degree of clonotype sharing among donors was expected to be affected by sequencing depth. Sharing across four donors was observed for roughly 5% of naive CD4, less than 4% of naive CD8, 2% to 2.5% of memory CD4, and around 0.4% of memory CD8 clonotypes. Compared with non-shared clonotypes, clonotypes shared by all four sorted-subset donors had higher generation probabilities. Sampling was limited to blood, and TCR repertoires in tissue likely differ from TCR repertoires in blood. Rarefaction of sorted-subset datasets indicated incomplete sequencing despite the large sequencing depth. The genetic and exposure-history diversity represented was limited by the small number of donors. Estimated clonotype richness was generally larger for naive than for memory subsets.

This clonotype was obtained from a man aged 25-40 years in good health. What was sequenced was naive CD8+ T cells sorted from blood. This specimen's cell subset or site label, per the study, means: CD45RA+CCR7+.

The DNA is TGTGCCAGCAGCCCGTGGTATAGGGAGGGCAAAGATACGCAGTATTTT. Translated, it gives CASSPWYREGKDTQYF. The chain is encoded by TRBV11-2 joined to TRBJ2-3, with 7 middle bases fitting TRBD2. V trim: 5 bases; J trim: 5 bases; unmatched bases: 13. The germline V gene supplies CDR1 SGHAT and CDR2 FQNNGV. Including the terminal cysteine and phenylalanine, the CDR3 comprises 16 residues. The only DNA kept is the CDR3, 48 bases in frame from the first base.